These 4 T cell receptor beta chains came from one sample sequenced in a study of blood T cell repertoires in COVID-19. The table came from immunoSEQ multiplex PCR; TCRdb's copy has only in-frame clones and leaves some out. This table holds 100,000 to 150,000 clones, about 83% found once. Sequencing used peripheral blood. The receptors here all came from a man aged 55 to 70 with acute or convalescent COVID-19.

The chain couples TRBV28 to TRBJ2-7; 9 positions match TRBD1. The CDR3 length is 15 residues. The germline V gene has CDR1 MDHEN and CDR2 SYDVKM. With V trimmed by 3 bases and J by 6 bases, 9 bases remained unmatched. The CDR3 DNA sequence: TGTGCCAGCAGTTTTGGGGACAGGGTCCTGCCCGAGCAGTACTTC. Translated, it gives CASSFGDRVLPEQYF.

Here the CDR3 DNA reads TGTGCCAGCAACCCCGGACAGGATTTCAATGAGCAGTTCTTC. The encoded protein is CASNPGQDFNEQFF. This chain connects TRBV4-2 to TRBJ2-1; 7 nucleotides align to TRBD1. The CDR3 extends over 14 amino acids. Germline V gene data show CDR1 as LGHNA and CDR2 as YNFKEQ. The J segment lost 6 bases and the V segment lost 7 bases, leaving 9 bases of the junction unmatched.

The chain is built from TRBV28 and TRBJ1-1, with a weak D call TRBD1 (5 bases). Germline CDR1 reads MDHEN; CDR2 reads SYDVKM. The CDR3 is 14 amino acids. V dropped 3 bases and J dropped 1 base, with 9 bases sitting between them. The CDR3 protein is CASSFGRANTEAFF. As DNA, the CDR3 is TGTGCCAGCAGTTTCGGCAGGGCGAACACTGAAGCTTTCTTT.

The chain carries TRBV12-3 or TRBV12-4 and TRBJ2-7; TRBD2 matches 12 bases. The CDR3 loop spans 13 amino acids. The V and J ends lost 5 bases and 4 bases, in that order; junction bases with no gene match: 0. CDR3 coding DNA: TGTGCCAGCAGTACTAGCGGGGGGTACGAGCAGTACTTC. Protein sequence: CASSTSGGYEQYF.